The next 8 T cell receptor beta chains were all read from a single sample in a study of technical replicates of blood from a few donors. The method was immunoSEQ multiplex PCR; TCRdb's version includes in-frame clones alone and lacks a portion of them. Among about 66,000 clones listed, about 90% were seen once. Sequenced: T cells isolated from PBMCs. The receptors were sampled from a human donor in good health.

The chain is built from TRBV9 and TRBJ1-5; D is undetermined. The V end lost 1 base, the J end lost 3 bases, and 5 bases lay between the germline ends. The CDR3 length is 13 residues. CDR1 and CDR2 (germline): SGDLS, YYNGEE. The CDR3 spells CASSVSSNQPQHF. As DNA, the CDR3 is TGTGCCAGCAGCGTAAGCTCCAATCAGCCCCAGCATTTT.

The chain carries TRBV10-3 and TRBJ2-7; perhaps TRBD2 as D (5 bases). Germline loops: CDR1 ENHRY, CDR2 SYGVKD. Trimming removed 2 bases at V and 6 bases at J, with 11 bases between. The CDR3 is 13 residues long. The CDR3 loop is CAISEPLGSEQYF. The CDR3 DNA reads as TGTGCCATCAGTGAGCCTTTAGGGAGCGAGCAGTACTTC.

The genes are TRBV28 and TRBJ1-2; D is perhaps TRBD1 (6 bases). The germline V and J ends were trimmed by 3 bases and 2 bases, with 10 bases remaining between them. The germline V gene encodes CDR1 MDHEN and CDR2 SYDVKM. The CDR3 totals 14 residues. CDR3: CASSFSGANYGYTF. As DNA, the CDR3 is TGTGCCAGCAGTTTCTCAGGGGCGAACTATGGCTACACCTTC.

This sequence joins TRBV28 and TRBJ2-1; TRBD2 might be the D (5 bases). The CDR3 is 14 residues long. The V and J ends lost 5 bases and 0 bases respectively, with 8 bases between them. Germline V gene lookup returns CDR1 MDHEN and CDR2 SYDVKM. Written as DNA, the CDR3 is TGTGCCAGCAGTGAGGGTGGCTCCTACAATGAGCAGTTCTTC. Translating gives CASSEGGSYNEQFF.

V usage is TRBV4-3 and J usage is TRBJ2-7; TRBD2 aligns across 7 bases. The CDR3 loop spans 14 amino acids. J was trimmed by 5 bases and V by 0 bases; bases with no gene match: 4. Germline V gene lookup returns CDR1 LGHNA and CDR2 YSLEER. In DNA form, the CDR3 reads TGCGCCAGCAGCCAAGAGCGGGAGCTGGACGAGCAGTACTTC. Translated, it gives CASSQERELDEQYF.

The J gene is TRBJ2-7, the V gene TRBV6-5; 11 nucleotides agree with TRBD2. The V and J ends lost 8 bases and 0 bases, in that order; junction bases with no gene match: 3. Germline V gene lookup returns CDR1 MNHEY and CDR2 SVGAGI. This CDR3 comprises 14 residues. The CDR3 sequence: CASVGLAASYEQYF. In DNA, the CDR3 is TGTGCCAGCGTGGGACTAGCGGCCTCCTACGAGCAGTACTTC.

The genes are TRBV19 and TRBJ1-2; D is possibly TRBD1 (6 bases). V shed 1 base and J shed 8 bases, with 14 bases lying between them. Germline V gene sequence: CDR1 LNHDA, CDR2 SQIVND (reference sequence). The CDR3 has 14 residues. The CDR3 region has the DNA TGTGCCAGTAGTATAGCGAACAGGGAGCGGGGCTACACCTTC. This codes for CASSIANRERGYTF.

The chain links TRBV5-1 to TRBJ2-1, with 15 positions matching TRBD2. Germline CDR1 and CDR2: SGHRS and YFSETQ. The CDR3 is 16 residues long. Trimming at V came to 4 bases and at J to 6 bases, leaving 5 bases not matched to a gene. The CDR3 reads CASSVGLAGGLNEQFF. CDR3 DNA: TGCGCCAGCAGCGTTGGACTAGCGGGAGGGCTCAATGAGCAGTTCTTC.